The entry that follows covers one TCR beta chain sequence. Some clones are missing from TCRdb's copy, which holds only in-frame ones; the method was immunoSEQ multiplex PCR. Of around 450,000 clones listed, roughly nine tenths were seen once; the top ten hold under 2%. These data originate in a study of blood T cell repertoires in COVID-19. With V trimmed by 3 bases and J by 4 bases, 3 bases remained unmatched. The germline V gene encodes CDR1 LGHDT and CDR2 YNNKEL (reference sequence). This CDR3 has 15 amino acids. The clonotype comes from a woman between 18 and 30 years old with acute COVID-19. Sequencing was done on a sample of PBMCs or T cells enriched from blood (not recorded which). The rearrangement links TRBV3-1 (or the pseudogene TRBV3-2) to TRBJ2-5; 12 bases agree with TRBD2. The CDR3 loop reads CASSHLAGGLETQYF. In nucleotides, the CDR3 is TGTGCCAGCAGCCACCTAGCGGGGGGGCTAGAGACCCAGTACTTC.